This TCR beta chain was documented in a study of blood T cell repertoires in COVID-19. Whole-study context: The study drew acute and convalescent COVID-19 samples from the United States, Italy and Spain. T cells, B-cell-depleted T cells, or PBMCs supplied cDNA or gDNA.

Original handling: Researchers report that nucleated cell counts were estimated from reference gene primer amplification. Measured with immunoSEQ multiplex PCR; TCRdb has only the in-frame clones, and not every one. V, J and clone size are those of that table, while D and trimming were read from the DNA. The table shows about 48,000 clones, with 70% to 90% occurring only once. V lost 6 bases and J lost 10, with 21 bases in between. Germline-derived CDR1 and CDR2 are SQVTM and ANQGSEA. This CDR3 comprises 13 residues. The J gene is TRBJ1-1, the V gene TRBV29-1; D remains unclear. The sequencing input was peripheral blood. This sequence was found in a human donor in a cohort sampled during active COVID-19. The donor label of this sample is uncertain. CDR3 protein: CSVAPGFSSGAFF. CDR3 DNA sequence: TGCAGCGTCGCTCCAGGCTTTTCGTCTGGAGCTTTCTTT. Looking up the rest from reference TRBV29-1 and TRBJ1-1 gives the full variable domain: SAVISQKPSRDICQRGTSLTIQCQVDSQVTMMFWYRQQPGQSLTLIATANQGSEATYESGFVIDKFPISRPNLTFSTLTVSNMSPEDSSIYLCSVAPGFSSGAFFGQGTRLTVV.